The present T cell receptor (beta chain) was sequenced within a study of radiotherapy plus CTLA-4 blockade in lung cancer. As to this clone: The antigen is unknown.

Method: immunoSEQ multiplex PCR; TCRdb's copy keeps in-frame clones and lacks some. The sample contains about 59,000 clones, about 72% of which appear only once. Findings of the study overall: Best predicting response, reportedly, were early blood T cell clone dynamics, with interferon-beta.

The CDR3 runs to 18 residues. Trimming removed 5 bases from V and 5 bases from J; junction bases left unmatched: 16. Germline V gives CDR1 SGHNT, CDR2 YENEEA. This specimen consisted of peripheral blood, obtained from a patient treated with radiotherapy plus ipilimumab. The TCR comes from a human donor with non-small cell lung cancer whose response to radiotherapy plus ipilimumab could not be evaluated. The rearrangement uses TRBV11-3 and TRBJ2-2; 8 positions agree with TRBD2. The CDR3 loop reads CASSPLPGLVVLTGELFF. The CDR3 DNA reads as TGTGCCAGCAGCCCCCTACCGGGACTAGTGGTACTGACCGGGGAGCTGTTTTTT.